A selection of T cell receptor beta chains follows, all from one sample in a study of blood T cell repertoires in COVID-19. Sequencing used immunoSEQ multiplex PCR; TCRdb keeps in-frame clones, though not all of them. The sample carries about 240,000 clones, approximately 82% recorded once. The sample consisted of peripheral blood. The receptors stem from a young woman with acute or convalescent COVID-19. Both conserved end residues are part of each CDR3. The order of the fields is D gene, clone size, V gene, J gene, CDR3 DNA, CDR3 protein. A D gene is named only where the DNA matches it firmly. A clone size is listed for some rows: how often the clone was seen (once, few, many), or a class if it is expanded.

-,many,TRBV7-6,TRBJ2-6,TGTGCCAGCTCCGCTCGGGGGACCTCCTCTGGGGCCAACGTCCTGACTTTC,CASSARGTSSGANVLTF
TRBD2,-,TRBV7-6,TRBJ2-1,TGTGCCAGCAGCCTGGGACTAGCGGACCCCGGGACTTACAATGAGCAGTTCTTC,CASSLGLADPGTYNEQFF
TRBD2,-,TRBV6-4,TRBJ2-3,TGTGCCAGCAGCGTAGCGGGGGCCGCCACAGATACGCAGTATTTT,CASSVAGAATDTQYF
-,many,TRBV7-2,TRBJ2-7,TGTGCCAGCAGCTTAGCTGGGACTCAATACGAGCAGTACTTC,CASSLAGTQYEQYF
-,-,TRBV11-2,TRBJ2-7,TGTGCCAGCAGCTTATTCGGGCAGGGTGTCAACGAGCAGTACTTC,CASSLFGQGVNEQYF
TRBD1,-,TRBV9,TRBJ1-2,TGTGCCAGCAGCGGACTAGGACAGGCCCCTAACTATGGCTACACCTTC,CASSGLGQAPNYGYTF
-,-,TRBV11-2,TRBJ2-7,TGTGCCAGCAGCTTAGATCTGTCTGGGGCCGACGAGCAGTACTTC,CASSLDLSGADEQYF
TRBD1,few,TRBV6-5,TRBJ1-1,TGTGCCAGCCTGAGACAGGGGGCTACTGAAGCTTTCTTT,CASLRQGATEAFF
-,-,TRBV6-2/TRBV6-3,TRBJ2-1,TGTGCCAGCAGTTCTAGGTCCTACAATGAGCAGTTCTTC,CASSSRSYNEQFF
-,-,TRBV29-1,TRBJ1-2,TGCAGCCTAAGGTCCAGGGCCTCGAATGGCTACACCTTC,CSLRSRASNGYTF
TRBD2,once,TRBV5-1,TRBJ2-1,TGCGCCAGCACCCCCATTCTAGCGGGAGTCCTCTATGGGAATGAGCAGTTCTTC,CASTPILAGVLYGNEQFF
-,many,TRBV5-1,TRBJ2-3,TGCGCCAGCAGCTTGGCGGCTAGCCTAGATACGCAGTATTTT,CASSLAASLDTQYF
TRBD1,-,TRBV5-1,TRBJ1-5,TGCGCCAGCAGCTTAGGGACAGGGGAACCTAGCAATCAGCCCCAGCATTTT,CASSLGTGEPSNQPQHF
TRBD1,-,TRBV6-2/TRBV6-3,TRBJ1-1,TGTGCCAGCAGTTACGGGTCGACAGGGATTATGAACACTGAAGCTTTCTTT,CASSYGSTGIMNTEAFF
-,-,TRBV4-3,TRBJ2-7,TGCGCCAGCAGCCAAGGACAGGCTTACGAGCAGTACTTC,CASSQGQAYEQYF
TRBD1,-,TRBV30,TRBJ2-7,TGTGCCTGGGAGAGGGACAGTAACTACGAGCAGTACTTC,CAWERDSNYEQYF
-,many,TRBV5-1,TRBJ2-1,TGCGCCAGCAGCTTGGACAGATACAATGAGCAGTTCTTC,CASSLDRYNEQFF
TRBD1,-,TRBV14,TRBJ2-7,TGTGCCAGCAGCGCGGACAGGGTTAGGACCTACGAGCAGTACTTC,CASSADRVRTYEQYF
TRBD1,-,TRBV27,TRBJ2-2,TGTGCCAGCAGTTTGACAGGGGGCTATGGCGGGGAGCTGTTTTTT,CASSLTGGYGGELFF
-,-,TRBV3-1/TRBV3-2,TRBJ1-3,TGTGCCAGCAGCCTATCCTTACAGGGAAATGGAAACACCATATATTTT,CASSLSLQGNGNTIYF
-,-,TRBV18,TRBJ2-1,TGTGCCAGCTCACCAAGGCTAGTGGGAGATGAGCAGTTCTTC,CASSPRLVGDEQFF
-,-,TRBV20-1,TRBJ2-1,TGCAGTGCCCCTGGGGGGAATGAGCAGTTCTTC,CSAPGGNEQFF
TRBD2,-,TRBV7-2,TRBJ2-7,TGTGCCAGCAGCTCCCTAGCGGGAGTGGATGAGCAGTACTTC,CASSSLAGVDEQYF
TRBD2,-,TRBV28,TRBJ2-1,TGTGCCAGCAGCCCACTAGCGGGATACTACAATGAGCAGTTCTTC,CASSPLAGYYNEQFF
TRBD2,-,TRBV7-8,TRBJ2-5,TGTGCCAGCAGCTTAGCGAGACTAGCGGGAGGGCCCGGGACCCAGTACTTC,CASSLARLAGGPGTQYF
-,once,TRBV5-1,TRBJ1-2,TGCGCCAGCAGCTTACTAGGGGGGGCTAACTATGGCTACACCTTC,CASSLLGGANYGYTF
-,-,TRBV6-5,TRBJ2-7,TGTGCCAGCCGTAGACAGGATTCATCCTACGAGCAGTACTTC,CASRRQDSSYEQYF
-,once,TRBV9,TRBJ2-7,TGTGCCAGCTCGGGCGGGACCTTGTGGGAGTCCGAGCAGTACTTC,CASSGGTLWESEQYF
TRBD1,-,TRBV19,TRBJ2-1,TGTGCCAGTAGTATAACAGGGGGGACCTACAATGAGCAGTTCTTC,CASSITGGTYNEQFF
TRBD1,-,TRBV29-1,TRBJ2-1,TGCAGCGTTGATGTCACAGGGGTTGAGCAGTTCTTC,CSVDVTGVEQFF
TRBD1,-,TRBV4-3,TRBJ1-6,TGCGCCAGCAGCCAAGATTGGACAGGGTCTTCACCCCTCCACTTT,CASSQDWTGSSPLHF
TRBD2,few,TRBV7-2,TRBJ2-7,TGTGCCAGCAGCTTAGGGGGACTAGCTGGCGAGCAGTACTTC,CASSLGGLAGEQYF
-,-,TRBV6-6,TRBJ2-1,TGTGCCAGCAGCCGTTCTAGCGCCTGGCAGTTCTTC,CASSRSSAWQFF
TRBD1,once,TRBV4-3,TRBJ1-4,TGCGCCAGCAGCCACGACACAGGGGGCAGTGAAAAACTGTTTTTT,CASSHDTGGSEKLFF
-,-,TRBV20-1,TRBJ1-5,TGCAGTGCTAGTGCGCTAGGCAGGGATCATAGCAATCAGCCCCAGCATTTT,CSASALGRDHSNQPQHF
TRBD2,-,TRBV7-2,TRBJ2-7,TGTGCCAGCACCCTTATAGCGGGAGGGCTTTTAAACGAGCAGTACTTC,CASTLIAGGLLNEQYF
-,-,TRBV3-1/TRBV3-2,TRBJ1-5,TGTGCCAGCAGCCAAGCTCGGGGGAAGCCCCAGCATTTT,CASSQARGKPQHF
TRBD2,few,TRBV19,TRBJ2-1,TGTGCCAGTGGGGCTAGCGGGAGGTTAGGCAATGAGCAGTTCTTC,CASGASGRLGNEQFF
TRBD1,-,TRBV30,TRBJ1-4,TGTGCCTGGAGACCGTTCCCTAACAGGGGGCCCGAGTCAACTAATGAAAAACTGTTTTTT,CAWRPFPNRGPESTNEKLFF
-,-,TRBV25-1,TRBJ2-7,TGTGCCAGCAGTGATTGGAGCGACTACTACGAGCAGTACTTC,CASSDWSDYYEQYF
-,-,TRBV4-3,TRBJ1-2,TGCGCCAGCAGCCAAGCTACAGGGACCTACTATGGCTACACCTTC,CASSQATGTYYGYTF
-,-,TRBV20-1,TRBJ1-2,TGCAGTGCTGGAGGGGGGGATGGCTACACCTTC,CSAGGGDGYTF
-,-,TRBV28,TRBJ1-5,TGTGCCAGCACTCCCCGGGGGAGGCAGCCCCAGCATTTT,CASTPRGRQPQHF
-,-,TRBV6-8,TRBJ2-5,TGTGCCAGCAGTTACGGTGGCGGGATGGAGACCCAGTACTTC,CASSYGGGMETQYF
-,-,TRBV18,TRBJ2-7,TGTGCCAGCTCACCCGGGAACACGGAGAAATGGTACTTC,CASSPGNTEKWYF
TRBD1,-,TRBV14,TRBJ1-1,TGTGCCAGCAGCCAAACGACAGGGGTGAACACTGAAGCTTTCTTT,CASSQTTGVNTEAFF
-,-,TRBV28,TRBJ1-2,TGTGCCAGCAGTCTCCCCAGGGGAAAATTCTATGGCTACACCTTC,CASSLPRGKFYGYTF
-,-,TRBV30,TRBJ1-2,TGTGCCTGGAGTCAGAACAGTTATGGCTACACCTTC,CAWSQNSYGYTF
TRBD1,-,TRBV5-4,TRBJ1-1,TGTGCCAGCAGCTTGGTTCGTTGGGGACAGAGGAACACTGAAGCTTTCTTT,CASSLVRWGQRNTEAFF
-,once,TRBV5-1,TRBJ2-1,TGCGCCAGCAGCTTGGTGGGGGCGAAGCAGTTCTTC,CASSLVGAKQFF
-,-,TRBV30,TRBJ2-7,TGTGCCTGGAGTGTACGGTCTTCCTACGAGCAGTACTTC,CAWSVRSSYEQYF
TRBD1,-,TRBV18,TRBJ2-2,TGTGCCAGCTCCCCGGACAGGGCGACCGGGGAGCTGTTTTTT,CASSPDRATGELFF
TRBD2,-,TRBV11-2,TRBJ2-3,TGTGCCAGCAGCTTAGGTGCGGGAGCATTTACAGATACGCAGTATTTT,CASSLGAGAFTDTQYF
-,-,TRBV5-4,TRBJ2-3,TGTGCCAGCAGCTTTATAGACGATCGGGCAGATACGCAGTATTTT,CASSFIDDRADTQYF
-,-,TRBV5-1,TRBJ2-5,TGCGCCAGCAGCGCATTAGTATTGAGGCGGTTAGAGACCCAGTACTTC,CASSALVLRRLETQYF
-,-,TRBV9,TRBJ1-2,TGTGCCAGCAGCTCATACGGGGGGACCTATGGCTACACCTTC,CASSSYGGTYGYTF
TRBD2,-,TRBV5-1,TRBJ2-5,TGCGCCAGCAGCTTGTCAGGACTAGCGAGACCGTTGGGTCCCCACCAAGAGACCCAGTACTTC,CASSLSGLARPLGPHQETQYF
-,once,TRBV11-2,TRBJ2-4,TGTGCCAGCAGCTTAGATCGCGGCTCCTCAAGCAAAAACATTCAGTACTTC,CASSLDRGSSSKNIQYF
TRBD2,-,TRBV7-2,TRBJ2-2,TGTGCCAGCAGCACCTTAGGGGCGGGAGTGGTCCCCGGGGAGCTGTTTTTT,CASSTLGAGVVPGELFF